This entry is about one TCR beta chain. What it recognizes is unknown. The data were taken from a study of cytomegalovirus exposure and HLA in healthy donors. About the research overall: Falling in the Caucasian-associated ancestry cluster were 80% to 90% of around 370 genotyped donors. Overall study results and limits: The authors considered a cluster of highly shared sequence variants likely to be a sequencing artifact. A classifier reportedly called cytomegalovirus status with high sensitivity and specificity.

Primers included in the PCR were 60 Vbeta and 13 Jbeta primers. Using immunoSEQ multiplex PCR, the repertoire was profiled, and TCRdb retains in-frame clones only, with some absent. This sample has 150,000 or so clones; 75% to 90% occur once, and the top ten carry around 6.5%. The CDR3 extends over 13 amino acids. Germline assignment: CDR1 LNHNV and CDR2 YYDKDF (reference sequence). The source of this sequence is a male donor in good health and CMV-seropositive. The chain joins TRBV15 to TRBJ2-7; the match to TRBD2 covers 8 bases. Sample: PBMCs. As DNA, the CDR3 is TGTGCTTGCATGGGACTAGGTTCCTACGAGCAGTACTTC. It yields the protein CACMGLGSYEQYF.